The rows below give T cell receptor beta chains drawn from one sample of a study of blood T cell repertoires in COVID-19. Only in-frame clones appear in the TCRdb table, and some are missing; sequencing was by immunoSEQ multiplex PCR. Of 75,000 to 100,000 clones listed, 75% to 90% were seen once; the top ten hold more than 9.5%. The specimen was peripheral blood. All receptors come from a human donor in a cohort sampled during active COVID-19. CDR3s include the opening cysteine and the closing phenylalanine or tryptophan. Fields, in order: clone size, D gene, J gene, V gene, CDR3 DNA, CDR3 protein. D genes are given only for firm matches. Rows may omit the clone size; those that give it use once, few, many or a size class.

clone_size: -
d_call: -
j_call: TRBJ2-5
v_call: TRBV28
cdr3_nt: TGTGCCAGCACGAGACAGCCCCAAGAGACCCAGTACTTC
cdr3_aa: CASTRQPQETQYF

clone_size: -
d_call: -
j_call: TRBJ2-7
v_call: TRBV5-1
cdr3_nt: TGCGCCAGCAGCTTTACAGGGGAGGAGTACGAGCAGTACTTC
cdr3_aa: CASSFTGEEYEQYF

clone_size: once
d_call: -
j_call: TRBJ1-4
v_call: TRBV6-5
cdr3_nt: TGTGCCAGCAGTCAAACACAGGGCATCGGCGAAAAACTGTTTTTT
cdr3_aa: CASSQTQGIGEKLFF

clone_size: -
d_call: TRBD2
j_call: TRBJ2-1
v_call: TRBV19
cdr3_nt: TGTGCCAGTAGTCGGCTTAGCGGGAGGGCCTGGTATGATGAGCAGTTCTTC
cdr3_aa: CASSRLSGRAWYDEQFF

clone_size: -
d_call: -
j_call: TRBJ2-7
v_call: TRBV12-3/TRBV12-4
cdr3_nt: TGTGCCAGTTGGAGCCCTGCAACCTACGAGCAGTACTTC
cdr3_aa: CASWSPATYEQYF

clone_size: -
d_call: -
j_call: TRBJ1-1
v_call: TRBV5-1
cdr3_nt: TGCGCCAGCAGCAAAGACAGACAGGTGAACACTGAAGCTTTCTTT
cdr3_aa: CASSKDRQVNTEAFF

clone_size: once
d_call: TRBD2
j_call: TRBJ2-1
v_call: TRBV30
cdr3_nt: TGTGCCTGGAGTCCCCTCGGACTAGCGGGGGCGAGGCCGAATGAGCAGTTCTTC
cdr3_aa: CAWSPLGLAGARPNEQFF

clone_size: -
d_call: TRBD1
j_call: TRBJ2-7
v_call: TRBV18
cdr3_nt: TGTGCCAGCTCACCAACCAGGGACAGGAGCTCCTACGAGCAGTACTTC
cdr3_aa: CASSPTRDRSSYEQYF

clone_size: -
d_call: TRBD1
j_call: TRBJ2-7
v_call: TRBV9
cdr3_nt: TGTGCCAGCAGCGTAGGGACAGGGGGGTCCTACGAGCAGTACTTC
cdr3_aa: CASSVGTGGSYEQYF

clone_size: -
d_call: TRBD1
j_call: TRBJ2-7
v_call: TRBV28
cdr3_nt: TGTGCCAGCGTTATGCAGGGGGCGCAGTACGAGCAGTACTTC
cdr3_aa: CASVMQGAQYEQYF

clone_size: -
d_call: TRBD1
j_call: TRBJ2-7
v_call: TRBV5-1
cdr3_nt: TGCGCCAGCGCCCGGACAGGGTCGGACGTGGTTGACGAGCAGTACTTC
cdr3_aa: CASARTGSDVVDEQYF

clone_size: -
d_call: TRBD2
j_call: TRBJ2-3
v_call: TRBV7-9
cdr3_nt: TGTGCCAGCAGCTTAGCACGCACTAGCGGGGACACAGATACGCAGTATTTT
cdr3_aa: CASSLARTSGDTDTQYF

clone_size: -
d_call: TRBD1
j_call: TRBJ2-3
v_call: TRBV6-1
cdr3_nt: TGTGCCAGCAGGGAAACACCGGGACAGGGGGCTAAGGATACGCAGTATTTT
cdr3_aa: CASRETPGQGAKDTQYF

clone_size: -
d_call: -
j_call: TRBJ2-7
v_call: TRBV29-1
cdr3_nt: TGCAGCGTTGAAAGTCAGGGCATCTACGAGCAGTACTTC
cdr3_aa: CSVESQGIYEQYF

clone_size: -
d_call: TRBD1
j_call: TRBJ1-1
v_call: TRBV19
cdr3_nt: TGTGCCAGTTCTGCAGGGGGCATCCCCTATGTGCGGCCTGAAGCTTTCTTT
cdr3_aa: CASSAGGIPYVRPEAFF

clone_size: -
d_call: TRBD2
j_call: TRBJ2-3
v_call: TRBV28
cdr3_nt: TGTGCCAGCAGTGCTAGACTAGCGGGGGGCACAGATACGCAGTATTTT
cdr3_aa: CASSARLAGGTDTQYF

clone_size: -
d_call: TRBD1
j_call: TRBJ2-4
v_call: TRBV2
cdr3_nt: TGTGCCAGCGGGACAGGGGGCCGGGTAGCCAAAAACATTCAGTACTTC
cdr3_aa: CASGTGGRVAKNIQYF

clone_size: -
d_call: -
j_call: TRBJ1-2
v_call: TRBV5-1
cdr3_nt: TGCGCCAGCAGCTTCACCTCCGGGACATTAGGCTACACCTTC
cdr3_aa: CASSFTSGTLGYTF

clone_size: -
d_call: -
j_call: TRBJ2-7
v_call: TRBV6-2/TRBV6-3
cdr3_nt: TGTGCCAGCAGTTACTCCCGCGGCGAGCAGTACTTC
cdr3_aa: CASSYSRGEQYF